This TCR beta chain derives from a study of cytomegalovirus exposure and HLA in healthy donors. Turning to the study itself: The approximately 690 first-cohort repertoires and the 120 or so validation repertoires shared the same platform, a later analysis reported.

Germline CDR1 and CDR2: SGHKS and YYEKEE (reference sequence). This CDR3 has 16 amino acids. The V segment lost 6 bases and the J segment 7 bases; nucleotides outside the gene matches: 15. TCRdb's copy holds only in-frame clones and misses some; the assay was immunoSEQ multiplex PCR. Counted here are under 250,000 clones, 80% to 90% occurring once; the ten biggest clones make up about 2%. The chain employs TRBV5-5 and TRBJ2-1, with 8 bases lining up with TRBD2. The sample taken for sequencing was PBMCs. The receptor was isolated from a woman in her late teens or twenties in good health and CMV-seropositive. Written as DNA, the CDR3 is TGTGCCAGCACCCCACGGGCGGGAGGATTTGGGAATGAGCAGTTCTTC. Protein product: CASTPRAGGFGNEQFF.